The clone carrying this T cell receptor beta chain was counted a few times. The table came from immunoSEQ multiplex PCR; TCRdb's copy has only in-frame clones and leaves some out. This table has about 66,000 clones, over 60% appearing once. These data come from a study of T cell responses to AZD1222 COVID-19 vaccine. Trimming cost V 2 bases and J 2 bases, with 12 bases left between them. Per germline, CDR1 LNHNV and CDR2 YYDKDF (reference sequence). This CDR3 region has 15 residues. Sample: peripheral blood, taken 28 days after the second AZD1222 dose. The V and J genes are TRBV15 and TRBJ2-5; D is tentatively TRBD1 or TRBD2 (6 bases each). The clonotype originates from an adult who received the AZD1222 COVID-19 vaccine. The CDR3 reads CATSRWGAPQETQYF. CDR3 DNA sequence: TGTGCCACCAGCAGATGGGGGGCCCCACAAGAGACCCAGTACTTC.